A selection of T cell receptor beta chains follows, all from one sample in a study of blood T cell repertoires in COVID-19. Method: immunoSEQ multiplex PCR; TCRdb's copy keeps in-frame clones and lacks some. The table lists 120,000 to 150,000 clones, over 75% of them singletons. The sequenced sample consisted of peripheral blood. Receptors originate from a man in his late teens or twenties with COVID-19, enrolled during active disease. The conserved cysteine and the conserved F or W are not part of the CDR3 here.

J: TRBJ1-5; V: TRBV11-2; CDR3: ASSRTGGAYQPQH
J: TRBJ1-1; V: TRBV6-2/TRBV6-3; CDR3: ASSYQGRWAEAF
J: TRBJ2-7; V: TRBV9; CDR3: ASSVGLAGDEQY
J: TRBJ1-5; V: TRBV30; CDR3: AWQRQGSRQPQH
J: TRBJ2-2; V: TRBV5-1; CDR3: ASSLAGAHGELF
J: TRBJ2-2; V: TRBV9; CDR3: ATAGGDTGELF
J: TRBJ2-7; V: TRBV10-1; CDR3: ASSESKLAGLLPSREQY
J: TRBJ2-5; V: TRBV9; CDR3: ASSVEQGFQETQY
J: TRBJ1-5; V: TRBV12-3/TRBV12-4; CDR3: ASTRGHNQPQH
J: TRBJ2-1; V: TRBV11-2; CDR3: ASSPPGLAVNEQF
J: TRBJ2-2; V: TRBV6-4; CDR3: ASSGLVGGELF
J: TRBJ2-7; V: TRBV7-2; CDR3: ASSPLFDEQY
J: TRBJ1-2; V: TRBV7-2; CDR3: ASSFTQGHGYT
J: TRBJ2-2; V: TRBV19; CDR3: ASSPLAGGGTGELF
J: TRBJ2-1; V: TRBV28; CDR3: ASRERLAGYNEQF
J: TRBJ2-5; V: TRBV28; CDR3: ASRTRSQETQY